This T cell receptor beta chain was captured in a study of T cell repertoires in cytomegalovirus infection. The wider study: As its CMV epitopes, the study selected recently identified HLA-C-restricted and well-studied HLA-B-restricted targets. Study results and limitations: HLA-C-restricted CMV-specific TCR beta clonotypes were dominant in the ex vivo response. Identification of carriers of CMV plus the relevant HLA was performed using cumulative public TCR beta family frequency.

TCRdb passed the reads through MiXCR, listing each CDR3 protein once. This sample has roughly 860,000 distinct CDR3 sequences, with 30% to 35% found just once. This clonotype turned up a few times. What it recognizes is unknown. The V and J ends lost 3 bases and 2 bases, in that order; junction bases with no gene match: 4. This CDR3 comprises 14 residues. In germline, CDR1 is ENHRY, CDR2 SYGVKD. The chain employs TRBV10-3 and TRBJ2-7; 7 bases align to TRBD1. This material consisted of cultured CD8+ T cells from PBMCs, taken from culture after CMV antigen stimulation. The sequence derives from a human donor in good health (CMV status not recorded). Some clones in this sample may be carry-over from other donors' samples. The chain's CDR3 is CAISDPTGPYEQYV. DNA of the CDR3: TGTGCCATCAGTGACCCGACAGGGCCCTACGAGCAGTACGTC.